This T cell receptor beta chain was identified in a study of human T cells and chemical hapten exposure. At least ten counts were recorded for this clonotype. Germline V CDR1 and CDR2: LNHNV, YYDKDF (reference sequence). The CDR3 consists of 15 residues. V shed 2 bases and J 6 bases; nucleotides not matched to a gene: 5. TCRdb re-derived calls from the RACE reads in MiXCR, one entry per CDR3 protein. This sample has 300,000 to 400,000 distinct CDR3 sequences, with 5.1% found just once. Regarding time point: pre-sensitization, week 0. Noted treatment: therapeutic diphenylcyclopropenone sensitization with weekly scalp DPC.

Material: whole blood, obtained in connection with sensitization to the hapten diphenylcyclopropenone (DPC). This chain connects TRBV15 to TRBJ1-4; 8 bases agree with TRBD1. The origin of this receptor is a woman aged 45-59 years with alopecia areata. Some clones in this sample may be carry-over from other donors' samples. CDR3 region: CATSRKDRVDEKLFF. CDR3 sequence (DNA): TGTGCCACCAGCAGAAAGGACAGGGTAGATGAAAAACTGTTTTTT.